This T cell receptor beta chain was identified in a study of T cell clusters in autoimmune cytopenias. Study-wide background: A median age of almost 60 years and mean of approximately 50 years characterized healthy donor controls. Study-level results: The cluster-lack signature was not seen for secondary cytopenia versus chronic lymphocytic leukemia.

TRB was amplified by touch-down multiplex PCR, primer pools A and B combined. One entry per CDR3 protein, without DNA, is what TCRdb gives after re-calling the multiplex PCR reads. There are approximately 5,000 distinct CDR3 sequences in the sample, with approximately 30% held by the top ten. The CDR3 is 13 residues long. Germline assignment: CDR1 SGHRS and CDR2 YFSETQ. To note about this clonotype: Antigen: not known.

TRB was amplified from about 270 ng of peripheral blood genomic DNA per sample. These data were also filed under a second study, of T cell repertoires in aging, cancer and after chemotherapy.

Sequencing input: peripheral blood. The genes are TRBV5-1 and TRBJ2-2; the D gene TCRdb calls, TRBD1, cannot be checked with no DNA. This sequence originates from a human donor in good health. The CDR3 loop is CASSLGGTGELFF. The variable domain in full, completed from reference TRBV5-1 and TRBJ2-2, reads KAGVTQTPRYLIKTRGQQVTLSCSPISGHRSVSWYQQTPGQGLQFLFEYFSETQRNKGNFPGRFSGRQFSNSRSEMNVSTLELGDSALYLCASSLGGTGELFFGEGSRLTVL.